This T cell receptor (beta chain) was identified in a study of shared clonotypes between healthy human individuals. Study-wide background: With ages of 18 to 49, the donors were a couple of women and a few men. Findings and limits, study-wide: Shared clonotypes across all four donors exceeded non-shared ones in generation probability.

Generated by immunoSEQ multiplex PCR, the TCRdb table keeps only in-frame clones and is missing some. The sample lists approximately 2.5 million clones, under 95% seen once, with around 0.4% in the top ten. This clone was recorded only once. Its antigen is as yet unknown. Trimming took 8 bases from V and 3 from J, leaving 16 bases between them. The germline CDR1 and CDR2 sequences are MNHEY and SVGAGI. The CDR3 loop spans 14 amino acids. This chain joins TRBV6-5 and TRBJ1-1, with D tentatively TRBD1 (6 bases). This receptor was obtained from a man younger than 30 in good health. Some clones in this sample may be carry-over from other donors' samples. The specimen was naive CD4+ T cells from PBMCs. The subset here: CD45RA+ positively selected. The CDR3 loop is CASGTMTGYTEAFF. For the CDR3, the DNA is TGTGCCAGCGGAACCATGACAGGATACACTGAAGCTTTCTTT.